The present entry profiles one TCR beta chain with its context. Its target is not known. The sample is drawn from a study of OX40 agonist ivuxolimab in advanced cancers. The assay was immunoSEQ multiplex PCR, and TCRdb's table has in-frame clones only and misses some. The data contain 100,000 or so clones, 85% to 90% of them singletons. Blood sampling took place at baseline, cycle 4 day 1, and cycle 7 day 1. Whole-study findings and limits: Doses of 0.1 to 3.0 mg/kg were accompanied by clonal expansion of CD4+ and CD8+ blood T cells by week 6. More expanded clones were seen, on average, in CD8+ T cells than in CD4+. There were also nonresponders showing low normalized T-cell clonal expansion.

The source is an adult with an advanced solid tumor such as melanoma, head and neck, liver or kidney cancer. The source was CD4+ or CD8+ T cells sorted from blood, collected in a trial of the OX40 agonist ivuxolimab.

CDR3 loop: CATITPGGGYGYTF. The CDR3 coding sequence is TGTGCCACCATCACACCGGGAGGGGGCTATGGCTACACCTTC. The V call is TRBV7-2, the J call TRBJ1-2, with D perhaps TRBD1 (6 bases). The V end was cut by 10 bases, the J end by 4 bases, with 19 bases between. CDR3 size: 14 residues. The germline V gene encodes CDR1 SGHTA and CDR2 FQGNSA.